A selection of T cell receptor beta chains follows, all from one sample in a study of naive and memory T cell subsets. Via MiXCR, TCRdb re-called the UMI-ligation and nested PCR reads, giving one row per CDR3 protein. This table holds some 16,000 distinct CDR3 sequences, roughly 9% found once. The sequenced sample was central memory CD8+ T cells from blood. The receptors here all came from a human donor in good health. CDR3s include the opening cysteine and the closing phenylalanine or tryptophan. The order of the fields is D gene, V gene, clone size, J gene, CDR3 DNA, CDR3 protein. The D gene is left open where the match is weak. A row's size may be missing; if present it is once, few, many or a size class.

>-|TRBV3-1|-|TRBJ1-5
TGTGCCAGCAGCCAAGATGTGTCGGCTAATCAGCCCCAGCATTTT
CASSQDVSANQPQHF
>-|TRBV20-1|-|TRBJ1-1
TGCAGCGCACGGGGGGCCTGGGACACTGAAGCTTTCTTT
CSARGAWDTEAFF
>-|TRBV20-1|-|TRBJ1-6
TGCAGTGCTAGGGATCCGCCGGGACCCCTCCACTTT
CSARDPPGPLHF
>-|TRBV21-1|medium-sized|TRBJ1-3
TGTGCCAGCAGCAACAGAGGGCTTCGGATACCCCGAAACACCATATATTTT
CASSNRGLRIPRNTIYF
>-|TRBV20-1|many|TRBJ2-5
TGCAGTGCTAGAGAGATAGGCGACTTACAAGAGACCCAGTACTTC
CSAREIGDLQETQYF
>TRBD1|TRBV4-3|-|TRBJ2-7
TGCGCCAGCAGCCAAGAGGACAGGGGGGGGACCTACGAGCAGTACTTC
CASSQEDRGGTYEQYF
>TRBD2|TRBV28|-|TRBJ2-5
TGTGCCAGCAGTCCCATTCGGGGGACTAGCGAAGAGACCCAGTACTTC
CASSPIRGTSEETQYF
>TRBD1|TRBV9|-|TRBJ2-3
TGTGCCAGCAGCGAACAGGGGCATGGGGATACGCAGTATTTT
CASSEQGHGDTQYF
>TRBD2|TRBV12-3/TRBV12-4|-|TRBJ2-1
TGTGCCAGCAGTGGTAGCGGGAGCTCCTACAATGAGCAGTTCTTC
CASSGSGSSYNEQFF
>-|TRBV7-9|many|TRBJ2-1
TGTGCCAGCAAGACCCCAGGTTCCTACAATGAGCAGTTCTTC
CASKTPGSYNEQFF
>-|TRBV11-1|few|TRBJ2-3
TGTGCCAGCAGCTTAGCGCAGGGTACGCAGTATTTT
CASSLAQGTQYF
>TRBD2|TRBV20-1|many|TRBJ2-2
TGCAGTGCTAGAGGCCCGGGGAGGGACACCGGGGAGCTGTTTTTT
CSARGPGRDTGELFF
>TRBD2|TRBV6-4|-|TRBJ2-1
TGTGCCAGCAGAGACGAAGTAGCGGGGGGAAATGAGCAGTTCTTC
CASRDEVAGGNEQFF
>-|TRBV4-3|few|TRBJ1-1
TGCGCCAGCAGCCAAAAGGGGGAGGAGACTGAAGCTTTCTTT
CASSQKGEETEAFF
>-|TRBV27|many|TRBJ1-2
TGTGCCAGCTGGATCCCCGGGGGCGGCTACACCTTC
CASWIPGGGYTF
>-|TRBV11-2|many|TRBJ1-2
TGTGCCAGCAGCCACCTCCCCCTATTGCCCTATGGCTACACCTTC
CASSHLPLLPYGYTF
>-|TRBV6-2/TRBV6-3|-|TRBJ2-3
TGTGCCAGCAGTTACGGGGGGGCCCCAGATACGCAGTATTTT
CASSYGGAPDTQYF
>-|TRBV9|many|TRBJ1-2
TGTGCCAGCAGCGTAGTGTTTCCTGGGACGGAGGAAGGCTACACCTTC
CASSVVFPGTEEGYTF
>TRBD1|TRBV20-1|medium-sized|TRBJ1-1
TGCAGTGCTAGAGATGGGGACAGGGGGCAGACTGAAGCTTTCTTT
CSARDGDRGQTEAFF
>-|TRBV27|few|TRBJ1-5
TGTGCCAGCAGTTTAACGGGGCAGCCCCAGCATTTT
CASSLTGQPQHF
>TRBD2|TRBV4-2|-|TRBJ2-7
TGTGCCAGCACCGCGTGGACTAGCGGGCCCTACGAGCAGTACTTC
CASTAWTSGPYEQYF
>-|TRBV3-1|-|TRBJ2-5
TGTGCCAGCAGCCAGCTTAGCGGTGAAGAGACCCAGTACTTC
CASSQLSGEETQYF
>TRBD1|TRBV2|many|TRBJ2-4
TGTGCCAGCAGGGATTCTACAGGGGGGATAAACATTCAGTACTTC
CASRDSTGGINIQYF
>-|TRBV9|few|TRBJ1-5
TGTGCCAGCAGCCTTGGACAGTCGGATCAGCCCCAGCATTTT
CASSLGQSDQPQHF
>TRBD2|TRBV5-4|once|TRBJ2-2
TGTGCCACCTTAGCGGGGGAAAACACCGGGGAGCTGTTTTTT
CATLAGENTGELFF
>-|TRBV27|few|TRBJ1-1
TGTGCCAGCAGTTTATTGGAGAACACTGAAGCTTTCTTT
CASSLLENTEAFF
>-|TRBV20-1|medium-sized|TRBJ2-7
TGCAGTGCCGGAGACTACGACGTGTCCTACGAGCAGTACTTC
CSAGDYDVSYEQYF
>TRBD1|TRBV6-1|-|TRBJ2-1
TGTGCCAGCAGCCATGGGACAGGGGGGCTCGAGCAGTTCTTC
CASSHGTGGLEQFF
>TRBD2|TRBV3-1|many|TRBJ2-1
TGTGCCAGCAGCCAAGGGGCGGCGGGAGTGGGATACAATGAGCAGTTCTTC
CASSQGAAGVGYNEQFF
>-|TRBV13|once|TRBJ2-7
TGTGCCAGCGGGACGAAGACCTACGAGCAGTACTTC
CASGTKTYEQYF
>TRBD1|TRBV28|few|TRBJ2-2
TGTGCCAGCAGTTGGGCCGGGACAGGGACCGGGGAGCTGTTTTTT
CASSWAGTGTGELFF
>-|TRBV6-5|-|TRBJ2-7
TGTGCCAGCAGCGCTACCATGGGATACGAGCAGTACTTC
CASSATMGYEQYF
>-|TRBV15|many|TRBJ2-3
TGTGCCACCAGCAGAGGTCTAGAGGTCACAGATACGCAGTATTTT
CATSRGLEVTDTQYF
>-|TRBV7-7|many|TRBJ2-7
TGTGCCAGCAGCGTGGGGACTTTGGGCTCCTACGAGCAGTACTTC
CASSVGTLGSYEQYF
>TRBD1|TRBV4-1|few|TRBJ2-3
TGCGCCAGCAGCCAAGAGAGGACAGGGACGGATACGCAGTATTTT
CASSQERTGTDTQYF
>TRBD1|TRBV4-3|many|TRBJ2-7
TGCGCCAGCAGCCCTGAAGGACAGGGGGGTAGATACGAGCAGTACTTC
CASSPEGQGGRYEQYF
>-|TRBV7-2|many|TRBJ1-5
TGTGCCTGCGGGCAGGGTCTCGGTCAGCCCCAGCATTTT
CACGQGLGQPQHF
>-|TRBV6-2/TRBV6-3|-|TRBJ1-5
TGTGCCACTCGACGGGGGAGAGATCAGCCCCAGCATTTT
CATRRGRDQPQHF
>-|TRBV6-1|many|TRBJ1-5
TGTGCCAGCAGTGAAATAGAGCACTATAGCAATCAGCCCCAGCATTTT
CASSEIEHYSNQPQHF
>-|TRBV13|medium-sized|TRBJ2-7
TGTGCCAGCAGCCCAACCCCAGGGGCAAACTACGAGCAGTACTTC
CASSPTPGANYEQYF
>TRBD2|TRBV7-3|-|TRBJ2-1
TGTGCCAGCAGCTCGGGACTAGCGATCTACAATGAGCAGTTCTTC
CASSSGLAIYNEQFF
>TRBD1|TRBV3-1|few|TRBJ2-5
TGTGCCAGCAGCCAAGATGATAGGACAGGGGACCAAGAGACCCAGTACTTC
CASSQDDRTGDQETQYF
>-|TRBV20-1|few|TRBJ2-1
TGCAGTGCTAGAGTCCCCCTAGCCCCCTACAATGAGCAGTTCTTC
CSARVPLAPYNEQFF
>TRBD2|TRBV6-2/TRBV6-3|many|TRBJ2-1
TGTGCCAGCAGTTTAACTAGCGGGGATGGGGGCAATGAGCAGTTCTTC
CASSLTSGDGGNEQFF
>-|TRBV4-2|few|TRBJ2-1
TGTGCCAGCAGCCAAGATGAGGGGCCCTACAATGAGCAGTTCTTC
CASSQDEGPYNEQFF
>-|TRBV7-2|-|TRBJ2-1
TGTGCCAGCAGCTTCGGGGGTGAGCAGTTCTTC
CASSFGGEQFF
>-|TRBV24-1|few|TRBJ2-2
TGTGCCACCAGTGATTTATCAGATGACACCGGGGAGCTGTTTTTT
CATSDLSDDTGELFF
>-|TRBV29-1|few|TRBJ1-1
TGCAGCGTTGCGAACACTGAAGCTTTCTTT
CSVANTEAFF
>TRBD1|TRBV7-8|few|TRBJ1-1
TGTGCCAGCAGCTCAGGACAGGGGGCAAGAACTGAAGCTTTCTTT
CASSSGQGARTEAFF
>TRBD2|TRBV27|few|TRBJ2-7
TGTGCCAGCAGTTTATATGGCGGGAGGTTCTACGAGCAGTACTTC
CASSLYGGRFYEQYF
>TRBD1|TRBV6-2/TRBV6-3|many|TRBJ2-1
TGTGCCAGCAGTTACGCGGGACAGGGGGCTTTCAATGAGCAGTTCTTC
CASSYAGQGAFNEQFF
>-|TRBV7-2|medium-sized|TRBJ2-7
TGTGCCAGCAGCAGTCCGGTAGCACAGACCAAATTCTACGAGCAGTACTTC
CASSSPVAQTKFYEQYF
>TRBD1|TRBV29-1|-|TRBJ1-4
TGCAGCGTGGGGACAGTGGGCACTAATGAAAAACTGTTTTTT
CSVGTVGTNEKLFF
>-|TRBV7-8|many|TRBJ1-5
TGTGCCAGCAGCTTATCGTCGGGGGGTCAGCCCCAGCATTTT
CASSLSSGGQPQHF